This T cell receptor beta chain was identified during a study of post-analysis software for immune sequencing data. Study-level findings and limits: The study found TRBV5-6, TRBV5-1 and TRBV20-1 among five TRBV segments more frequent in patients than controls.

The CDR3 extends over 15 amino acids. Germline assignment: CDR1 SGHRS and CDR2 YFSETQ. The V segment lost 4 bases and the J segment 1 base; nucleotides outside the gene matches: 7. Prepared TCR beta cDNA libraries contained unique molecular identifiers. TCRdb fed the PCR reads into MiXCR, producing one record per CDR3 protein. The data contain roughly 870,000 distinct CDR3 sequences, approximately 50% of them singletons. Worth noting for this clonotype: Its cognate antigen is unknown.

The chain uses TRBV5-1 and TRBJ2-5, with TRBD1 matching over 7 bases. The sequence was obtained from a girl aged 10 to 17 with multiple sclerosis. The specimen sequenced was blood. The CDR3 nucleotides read TGCGCCAGCAGCCCGGTGGACAGGCCCCAAGAGACCCAGTACTTC. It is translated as CASSPVDRPQETQYF.